This TCR beta chain was retrieved from a study of T cell responses to AZD1222 COVID-19 vaccine. Study background: The study pooled second doses at about 4 or about 12 weeks.

This clone was counted once. The antigen is not known. Sequencing was performed with immunoSEQ multiplex PCR; in TCRdb, only in-frame clones are kept and a portion is missing. The table has roughly 120,000 clones, approximately 84% seen once. Study observations and caveats: The study sampled repertoires only after the peak T cell response.

The sample in question was peripheral blood, obtained on day 0 of AZD1222 vaccination. This clonotype originated in an adult in good health.

The CDR3 sequence is CASSLDRGSNQPQHF. The CDR3 DNA sequence: TGTGCCAGCAGCCTTGACCGAGGGAGCAATCAGCCCCAGCATTTT. The V gene is TRBV6-2 or TRBV6-3, the J gene TRBJ1-5; D gene uncertain. The V gene's germline CDR1 is MNHEY and CDR2 SVGEGT. This CDR3 is built from 15 residues. V was trimmed by 6 bases and J by 1 base, leaving 13 bases between them.